Detailed here is one T cell receptor (beta chain). Its cognate antigen is unknown. The method, 5' RACE with UMI labels, was used to prepare the TRB cDNA libraries. Each CDR3 protein gets one entry in TCRdb, which reprocessed the 5' RACE reads and gives no DNA. The sample includes about 89,000 distinct CDR3 sequences. The CDR3 covers 13 residues. CDR1 and CDR2 (germline): MNHEY, SMNVEV (reference sequence). This record comes from a study of CXCR3-negative and CXCR3-positive naive CD8 T cells. At the level of the study: Every library held about 1.5 +/- 0.3 million TRB reads, and the total came to 130 million to 150 million.

Study-wide findings and caveats: Compared with CXCR3-negative naive cells, CXCR3-positive naive cells showed more hydrophobic TRB CDR3s. For naive cells, CXCR3-negative and CXCR3-positive subsets had similar TRBV-TRBJ usage; for memory cells, usage differed.

This receptor was obtained from a human donor in good health. Some clones in this sample may be carry-over from other donors' samples. Sample: naive CXCR3+ CD8+ T cells from blood. Described subset: CD45RO-CCR7+CD27+CD95- naive CD8+ T cells expressing CXCR3 (TNR3+). The chain has TRBV27 and TRBJ1-5. The CDR3 protein is CASSLSVNQPQHF.